This entry features one TCR beta chain sequence. Symptom resolution, clearance, or two negative PCRs marked donors in Cohort 3 as recovered. Data came from immunoSEQ multiplex PCR; TCRdb stores just in-frame clones and leaves some out. The sample consists of 450,000 to 600,000 clones, 87% of them appearing once. Trimming stripped 4 bases from V and 3 bases from J, with 4 bases between. Germline loops: CDR1 GTSNPN, CDR2 SVGIG (reference sequence). The CDR3 extends over 11 amino acids. The data were obtained in a study of blood T cell repertoires in COVID-19. This clonotype originated in a woman younger than 35 who had recovered from COVID-19. V usage is TRBV30 and J usage is TRBJ1-3, with no clear D. Sequencing was carried out using PBMCs or T cells enriched from blood (not recorded which). This CDR3 is CAWTGGNTIYF. The DNA of the CDR3 is TGTGCCTGGACAGGTGGAAACACCATATATTTT.